Listed here are 29 T cell receptor beta chains from one sample, sequenced in a study of blood T cells in healthy people across ages. Primers used in a second PCR of about 7 to 12 cycles were a sample-barcoded 5' primer and a J-beta primer mix. TCRdb fed the 5' RACE reads into MiXCR, producing one record per CDR3 protein. This sample has over a million distinct CDR3 sequences, with under 55% found just once. The source material was blood. The receptors originated from a woman between 18 and 29 years old in good health.

The rearrangement joins TRBV4-1 to TRBJ1-1; no clear D gene. V was cut by 0 bases and J by 5 bases, with 19 bases left in between. The CDR3 contains 17 residues. CDR1 is MGHRA, CDR2 YSYEKL, per germline. The DNA for the CDR3 is TGCGCCAGCAGCCAAGATCGAAGGGCAGTTACAACGACTGAAGCTTTCTTT. Translated: CASSQDRRAVTTTEAFF.

This chain uses TRBV29-1 with TRBJ1-2; unclear D gene. Trimming cost V 0 bases and J 1 base, with 9 bases left between them. Looked up from germline, CDR1 is SQVTM and CDR2 is ANQGSEA. The CDR3 length is 14 residues. The CDR3 DNA reads TGCAGCGTTGAAGATCGGGTTCTTAACTATGGCTACACCTTC. Translation gives CSVEDRVLNYGYTF.

V and J are TRBV29-1 and TRBJ2-7; D remains ambiguous. The CDR3 runs to 13 residues. The ends were cut back, 5 bases at V and 3 bases at J, with 14 bases in the middle. In germline, CDR1 is SQVTM, CDR2 ANQGSEA. CDR3 sequence: CSVLDGLLYEQYF. The CDR3 nucleotides are TGCAGCGTTTTGGACGGATTACTCTACGAGCAGTACTTC.

The rearrangement joins TRBV24-1 to TRBJ2-1; D is undetermined. Trimming took off 2 bases at V and 4 bases at J, with 5 bases between the two ends. This CDR3 is 13 amino acids long. The germline V gene encodes CDR1 KGHDR and CDR2 SFDVKD. CDR3 sequence reads: CATSDSAYNEQFF. CDR3 coding DNA: TGTGCCACCAGTGATTCAGCATACAATGAGCAGTTCTTC.

This clonotype was picked up a small number of times. This chain connects TRBV20-1 to TRBJ2-5; the D gene is possibly TRBD2 (5 bases). There are 12 residues in the CDR3. V dropped 3 bases and J dropped 4 bases, with 9 bases sitting between them. Looked up from germline, CDR1 is DFQATT and CDR2 is SNEGSKA (reference sequence). The CDR3: CSASSRGETQYF. The CDR3 nucleotides are TGCAGTGCTAGTAGTCGGGGAGAGACCCAGTACTTC.

The rearrangement joins TRBV12-5 to TRBJ2-7, with 11 bases matching TRBD1. TRBJ2-5 explains the end of the DNA better; the J call may be wrong. Germline CDR1 reads LGHNT; CDR2 reads FRNRAP. CDR3 length: 15 amino acids. This CDR3 reads CASGLGQGAEETQYF. The CDR3 nucleotides are TGTGCTAGTGGTCTAGGACAGGGGGCGGAAGAGACCCAGTACTTC.

This clonotype was observed a few times. This chain connects TRBV2 to TRBJ2-3; D tentatively fits TRBD1 or TRBD2 (6 bases each). Trimming left V 4 bases short and J 2 bases short, with 13 bases between. This CDR3 spans 15 amino acids. The germline V gene has CDR1 SNHLY and CDR2 FYNNEI. The CDR3 DNA follows: TGTGCCAGCAGTGCATCGGGGGCCTACACAGATACGCAGTATTTT. Protein: CASSASGAYTDTQYF.

This rearrangement joins TRBV15 to TRBJ2-1; TRBD2 agrees at 7 bases. The DNA end lines up better with TRBJ2-7; the J call may be wrong. The CDR3 contains 15 residues. Per germline, CDR1 LNHNV and CDR2 YYDKDF (reference sequence). This CDR3 reads CATSRGREGYNEQYF. CDR3 nucleotide sequence: TGTGCCACCAGCAGAGGCAGGGAGGGGTACAATGAGCAGTACTTC.

The V call is TRBV7-9, the J call TRBJ1-2; D is uncertain. Trimming shortened V by 3 bases and J by 8 bases, and 16 bases separated the two germline ends. This CDR3 comprises 14 residues. Looked up from germline, CDR1 is SEHNR and CDR2 is FQNEAQ (reference sequence). CDR3 in amino acids: CASSLEPVVEGYTF. The CDR3 coding sequence is TGTGCCAGCAGCTTGGAACCTGTCGTGGAGGGCTACACCTTC.

The CDR3 region has the DNA TGTGCCAGCAGTTTAAAGGCATTAAGGGTGGCAAAGTCCTACGAGCAGTACTTC. This codes for CASSLKALRVAKSYEQYF. V usage is TRBV27 and J usage is TRBJ2-7, with no clear D. The CDR3 runs 18 residues. Germline V lookup: CDR1 MNHEY, CDR2 SMNVEV (reference sequence). V was shortened by 2 bases and J by 1 base, with 21 bases between the two germline ends.

The chain is built from TRBV4-3 and TRBJ1-2; D might be TRBD1 (5 bases). Germline CDR1 LGHNA, CDR2 YSLEER. Trimming cost V 4 bases and J 2 bases, with 14 bases left between them. The CDR3 has 15 amino acids. The CDR3: CASSLEGYANYGYTF. CDR3 nucleotides: TGCGCCAGCAGCCTAGAGGGGTACGCGAACTATGGCTACACCTTC.

This chain links TRBV7-2 with TRBJ2-5, with TRBD2 identical over 8 bases. The V segment lost 2 bases and the J segment 11 bases; nucleotides outside the gene matches: 16. The CDR3 extends over 16 amino acids. CDR1 and CDR2 (germline): SGHTA, FQGNSA. The CDR3 reads CASSLIGAGVYNEQYF. In nucleotides, the CDR3 is TGTGCCAGCAGCTTAATAGGAGCGGGAGTGTACAATGAGCAGTACTTC.

The V call is TRBV5-6, the J call TRBJ2-5; D might be TRBD2 (6 bases). The CDR3 loop spans 15 amino acids. Germline V gene sequence: CDR1 SGHDT, CDR2 YYEEEE. Trimming took 1 base from V and 5 from J, leaving 15 bases between them. CDR3 DNA sequence: TGTGCCAGCAGCTTGTTGGGGGGATTGGGGGAGACCCAGTACTTC. It yields the protein CASSLLGGLGETQYF.

This clonotype appeared a few times. The chain carries TRBV12-3 or TRBV12-4 and TRBJ1-5; TRBD1 agrees at 7 bases. The CDR3 loop spans 16 amino acids. Trimming cost V 5 bases and J 6 bases; bases outside gene matches: 13. The CDR3 region is CASSPRIRGGSQPQHF. CDR3 nucleotides: TGTGCCAGCAGTCCCCGAATTCGAGGGGGCAGTCAGCCCCAGCATTTT.

This chain links TRBV6-5 with TRBJ2-5, with D possibly being TRBD2 (5 bases). The DNA end is a closer match to TRBJ2-7, so the J assignment may be wrong. Germline V gives CDR1 MNHEY, CDR2 SVGAGI. This CDR3 contains 16 residues. The CDR3 nucleotides are TGTGCCAGCAGTTACGGACGAACTAGAGACCTCTACGAGCAGTACTTC. Encoded protein: CASSYGRTRDLYEQYF.

The chain uses TRBV25-1 and TRBJ2-4; D call uncertain. TRBJ2-7 explains the end of the DNA better; the J call may be wrong. The CDR3 has 11 residues. Germline loops: CDR1 MGHDK, CDR2 SYGVNS. CDR3 sequence: CASSELCEQYF. The CDR3, as DNA: TGTGCCAGCAGTGAATTGTGCGAGCAGTACTTC.

This clonotype was seen only a few times. The V call is TRBV5-1, the J call TRBJ2-1; 12 positions agree with TRBD2. Losses at the gene ends were 7 bases for V and 9 bases for J; bases not matched to a gene: 8. Germline V CDR1 and CDR2: SGHRS, YFSETQ. The CDR3 has 14 residues. CDR3 nucleotides: TGCGCCAGCCACGGACTAGCGGGAATTAGTGAGCAGTTCTTC. It encodes CASHGLAGISEQFF.

Concerning this clonotype itself: This may be a read error, as it is one base from a much larger clone. The rearrangement links TRBV29-1 to TRBJ2-1; weak D call: TRBD2 (5 bases). Germline V gene sequence: CDR1 SQVTM, CDR2 ANQGSEA. Trimming removed 6 bases at V and 8 bases at J, with 20 bases between. The CDR3 spans 14 residues. The CDR3 is CSVGRLLAGDEQFF. As DNA, the CDR3 is TGCAGCGTGGGCCGACTACTCGCAGGCGATGAGCAGTTCTTC.

The rearrangement joins TRBV7-2 to TRBJ2-3; either TRBD1 or TRBD2 may fit D (5 bases each). This CDR3 is 18 amino acids long. CDR1 SGHTA and CDR2 FQGNSA come from the germline V gene. V was clipped by 0 bases and J by 7 bases, with 23 bases between them. CDR3 amino acids: CASSLAQLGIERGNTQYF. CDR3 bases: TGTGCCAGCAGCTTAGCCCAACTCGGGATCGAGAGGGGTAATACGCAGTATTTT.

This sequence joins TRBV29-1 and TRBJ1-1; tentative D call: TRBD1 (5 bases). Germline CDR1 reads SQVTM; CDR2 reads ANQGSEA. This CDR3 comprises 13 residues. The V end was cut by 4 bases, the J end by 1 base, with 10 bases between. The CDR3 bases are TGCAGCGTTGCGTGGGGGTCGAACACTGAAGCTTTCTTT. Translating gives CSVAWGSNTEAFF.

V gene TRBV25-1 combines with J gene TRBJ2-5, with 8 bases that match TRBD2. CDR1 is MGHDK, CDR2 SYGVNS, per germline. V lost 2 bases to trimming and J lost 0 bases; unmatched junction nucleotides: 5. This CDR3 contains 16 residues. CDR3 in amino acids: CASSEGSGAYQETQYF. CDR3 bases: TGTGCCAGCAGTGAAGGTAGCGGGGCGTACCAAGAGACCCAGTACTTC.

The chain has TRBV6-2 or TRBV6-3 and TRBJ2-2; either TRBD1 or TRBD2 may supply D (6 bases each). Germline-derived CDR1 and CDR2 are MNHEY and SVGEGT. With 7 bases removed from V and 2 bases from J, the gap between germline ends came to 14 bases. This CDR3 region has 15 residues. This chain's CDR3 is CASIGGTLNTGELFF. CDR3 bases: TGTGCCAGCATCGGCGGGACACTCAACACCGGGGAGCTGTTTTTT.

Only a few counts were recorded for this clonotype. The CDR3 loop is CASSYPASPENTDTQYF. Written as DNA, the CDR3 is TGTGCCAGCAGCTATCCAGCCAGTCCTGAGAACACAGATACGCAGTATTTT. The chain joins TRBV6-5 to TRBJ2-3; D is unclear. The V end lost 6 bases, the J end lost 2 bases, and 21 bases lay between the germline ends. This CDR3 comprises 17 residues. The germline V gene has CDR1 MNHEY and CDR2 SVGAGI.

This sequence joins TRBV7-2 and TRBJ1-4, with no clear D. CDR1 and CDR2 from the germline V gene are SGHTA and FQGNSA. Trimming shortened V by 1 base and J by 8 bases, and 8 bases separated the two germline ends. The CDR3 is 13 residues long. CDR3 residues: CASSLVAGEKLFF. In DNA, the CDR3 is TGTGCCAGCAGCTTAGTTGCGGGCGAAAAACTGTTTTTT.

Regarding this clonotype: A much larger clone differs from this one at a single base, so this may be a read error. The chain uses TRBV4-1 and TRBJ2-1; the D is unclear. The CDR3 is made up of 13 amino acids. Germline V gene data show CDR1 as MGHRA and CDR2 as YSYEKL. V was shortened by 0 bases and J by 8 bases, with 8 bases between the two germline ends. The CDR3 reads CASSQEAQYEQFF. The CDR3 DNA reads as TGCGCCAGCAGCCAAGAGGCCCAGTATGAGCAGTTCTTC.

This clonotype was counted a few times. The junction shows a germline mismatch at one end, possibly a read error. The gene calls are TRBV20-1 and TRBJ2-1, with 11 bases fitting TRBD2. The length of the CDR3 is 14 residues. Germline V gene lookup returns CDR1 DFQATT and CDR2 SNEGSKA (reference sequence). CDR3 residues: CSAKTSGIYNEQFF. As DNA, the CDR3 is TGCAGTGCTAAGACTAGCGGGATCTACAATGAACAGTTCTTC.

CDR3 DNA sequence: TGCAGTGCTAGCGGGGGCGCGGGGAACACTGAAGCTTTCTTT. Translated, it gives CSASGGAGNTEAFF. The chain has TRBV20-1 and TRBJ1-1, with a weak D call TRBD1 (6 bases). Germline lookup yields CDR1 DFQATT and CDR2 SNEGSKA (reference sequence). With 3 bases removed from V and 1 base from J, the gap between germline ends came to 12 bases. This CDR3 is 14 amino acids long.

This clonotype was detected only a few times. This chain links TRBV7-9 with TRBJ2-1; no definite D call. CDR1 and CDR2 (germline): SEHNR, FQNEAQ (reference sequence). The CDR3 length is 11 residues. Trimming took off 10 bases at V and 6 bases at J, with 10 bases between the two ends. For the CDR3, the DNA is TGTGCCACTGGGGTGAGCAATGAGCAGTTCTTC. This encodes CATGVSNEQFF. The complete variable domain, with remaining parts taken from reference TRBV7-9 and TRBJ2-1, reads DTGVSQNPRHKITKRGQNVTFRCDPISEHNRLYWYRQTLGQGPEFLTYFQNEAQLEKSRLLSDRFSAERPKGSFSTLEIQRTEQGDSAMYLCATGVSNEQFFGPGTRLTVL.

The V gene is TRBV20-1, the J gene TRBJ2-5, with 7 bases aligning to TRBD2. V was clipped by 1 base and J by 7 bases; unmatched bases: 9. This CDR3 is 14 amino acids long. Germline CDR1 DFQATT, CDR2 SNEGSKA (reference sequence). CDR3 sequence reads: CSARGGTTLTTQYF. Here the CDR3 DNA reads TGCAGTGCTAGAGGAGGGACTACTCTGACGACCCAGTACTTC.